This T cell receptor (beta chain) was captured in a study of cytomegalovirus exposure and HLA in healthy donors. The study's findings and limits: Researchers counted 150 to 200 TCR beta chains as cytomegalovirus-associated.

A multiplex PCR was run with 60 Vbeta primers and 13 Jbeta primers. Sequencing was performed with immunoSEQ multiplex PCR; in TCRdb, only in-frame clones are kept and a portion is missing. The sample has 100,000 to 120,000 clones, more than 70% seen once. This clone was observed a few times. Its cognate antigen is unknown. The CDR3 totals 13 residues. Trimming removed 11 bases from V and 6 bases from J, with 19 bases in between. The V gene's germline CDR1 is MNHNS and CDR2 SASEGT. The material sequenced was PBMCs. This receptor was identified in a woman aged 60-75 years in good health and CMV-seropositive. The chain is built from TRBV6-1 and TRBJ1-2; D unresolved. The chain's CDR3 is CAGGRAALNGYTF. In DNA form, the CDR3 reads TGTGCCGGCGGGAGGGCAGCCCTTAATGGCTACACCTTC.